These 17 T cell receptor beta chains share one sample of origin, sequenced in a study of Ad26.COV2.S vaccination and SARS-CoV-2 variants. Treatment: around 19 received Ad26.COV2.S at low or high dose, single or two shots; several received placebo; per-sample allocation not given. After the first vaccine or placebo injection, samples were drawn on day 63. Assay used: immunoSEQ multiplex PCR; TCRdb lists only in-frame clones, some missing. The sample shows 300,000 to 450,000 clones, 80% to 90% of them seen only once. This material consisted of peripheral blood, taken in a trial of Ad26.COV2.S vaccine versus placebo. Every receptor here comes from a person aged 18 to 65 who received the Ad26.COV2.S COVID-19 vaccine or a placebo.

The chain joins TRBV5-1 to TRBJ2-1; TRBD2 aligns across 8 bases. Trimming cost V 0 bases and J 4 bases; bases outside gene matches: 15. CDR1 SGHRS and CDR2 YFSETQ come from the germline V gene. The CDR3 spans 19 residues. CDR3 nucleotides: TGCGCCAGCAGCTTGGCGGATCGGGCGGGGGGACCAAATTACAATGAGCAGTTCTTC. Amino acids: CASSLADRAGGPNYNEQFF.

This chain connects TRBV11-2 to TRBJ1-5; D not certain. This CDR3 comprises 14 residues. Trimming pared 1 base from V and 9 bases from J, leaving 13 bases between. Germline CDR1 is SGHAT and CDR2 is FQNNGV. Here the CDR3 DNA reads TGTGCCAGCAGCTTAGGTCCCCAGGTAGGGCCCCAGCATTTT. Its translation: CASSLGPQVGPQHF.

The chain combines TRBV7-6 with TRBJ2-2; unclear D gene. The CDR3 is 15 residues long. The V end was cut by 1 base, the J end by 0 bases, with 6 bases between. The germline gives CDR1 SGHVS, CDR2 FNYEAQ. The CDR3 coding sequence is TGTGCCAGCAGCTTAGTGACGGCGAACACCGGGGAGCTGTTTTTT. Translating it yields CASSLVTANTGELFF.

The V gene is TRBV19, the J gene TRBJ1-5, with D unclear. In germline, CDR1 is LNHDA, CDR2 SQIVND (reference sequence). This CDR3 comprises 17 residues. Between the trimmed V and J ends, which lost 3 bases and 2 bases, there was a span of 17 bases. DNA of the CDR3: TGTGCCAGTAGTATCATACCGGACGCTGGAGGCAATCAGCCCCAGCATTTT. Its protein product is CASSIIPDAGGNQPQHF.

This chain connects TRBV3-1 (or the pseudogene TRBV3-2) to TRBJ2-5; D is unclear. The V gene lost 4 bases and the J gene lost 4 bases, with 7 bases spanning the gap. CDR1 is LGHDT and CDR2 is YNNKEL in the germline V gene (reference sequence). The CDR3 consists of 12 residues. The CDR3 region is CASSRLSETQYF. In DNA, the CDR3 is TGTGCCAGCAGCCGACTTTCAGAGACCCAGTACTTC.

This chain's CDR3 is CASSLAGGGEQFF. The CDR3 coding sequence is TGTGCCAGCAGTCTCGCAGGGGGCGGTGAGCAGTTCTTC. The chain employs TRBV28 and TRBJ2-1, with 8 bases aligning to TRBD1. Germline lookup yields CDR1 MDHEN and CDR2 SYDVKM. The CDR3 has 13 amino acids. The junction had 6 bases not matched to a gene; V was cut back by 5 bases and J by 9 bases.

The gene calls are TRBV19 and TRBJ2-7; 7 bases map to TRBD2. CDR1 is LNHDA, CDR2 SQIVND, per germline (reference sequence). This CDR3 region has 14 residues. The junction had 4 bases not matched to a gene; V was cut back by 5 bases and J by 0 bases. CDR3 bases: TGTGCCAGTAGTGGCCGGGAGGCCTCCTACGAGCAGTACTTC. It encodes CASSGREASYEQYF.

The chain has TRBV4-1 and TRBJ2-1; 8 nucleotides agree with TRBD2. Losses at the gene ends were 3 bases for V and 7 bases for J; bases not matched to a gene: 14. Looked up from germline, CDR1 is MGHRA and CDR2 is YSYEKL. The CDR3 has 17 residues. For the CDR3, the DNA is TGCGCCAGCAGCCAGGAGGGACTAAGCGGGAGTGGTAATGAGCAGTTCTTC. The encoded protein is CASSQEGLSGSGNEQFF.

The chain is built from TRBV3-1 (or the pseudogene TRBV3-2) and TRBJ2-3; D not certain. Germline CDR1 reads LGHDT; CDR2 reads YNNKEL (reference sequence). This CDR3 comprises 14 residues. V lost 3 bases to trimming and J lost 10 bases, with 17 bases between them. The CDR3 DNA reads as TGTGCCAGCAGCCATGCCCTGGGTTCTACGGCGCAGTATTTT. Amino acids: CASSHALGSTAQYF.

The chain has TRBV4-3 and TRBJ2-1; 13 bases match TRBD2. Per the germline V gene, CDR1 is LGHNA and CDR2 is YSLEER. With 5 bases clipped from V and 5 bases from J, the junction kept 6 bases outside the gene matches. CDR3 size: 16 residues. DNA of the CDR3: TGCGCCAGCAGCGATCGGACTAGCGGGGGCAACAATGAGCAGTTCTTC. Translating it yields CASSDRTSGGNNEQFF.

This clone showed up just a few times. The chain couples TRBV7-2 to TRBJ1-1, with D maybe TRBD1 (5 bases). Germline assignment: CDR1 SGHTA and CDR2 FQGNSA. Trimming left V 3 bases short and J 4 bases short, with 12 bases between. This CDR3 has 14 residues. The CDR3 reads CASSFSGQGTEAFF. The CDR3 DNA follows: TGTGCCAGCAGCTTCTCTGGGCAGGGCACTGAAGCTTTCTTT.

The chain links TRBV7-9 to TRBJ1-4; D is perhaps TRBD1 (6 bases). This CDR3 comprises 15 residues. Germline V CDR1 and CDR2: SEHNR, FQNEAQ (reference sequence). Trimming took off 5 bases at V and 7 bases at J, with 17 bases between the two ends. The CDR3 spells CASSLTRGGGEKLFF. The CDR3 DNA sequence: TGTGCCAGCAGCCTCACTCGGGGGGGCGGTGAAAAACTGTTTTTT.

Concerning this clone itself: At one end, the junction sequence differs from germline, possibly due to a read error. This sequence joins TRBV7-8 and TRBJ1-3; D remains unclear. Germline CDR1 SGHVS, CDR2 FQNEAQ. The CDR3 runs to 15 residues. The CDR3 region is CASCPGSFPGNTIYF. CDR3 nucleotides: TGTGCCAGCTGCCCGGGCTCCTTCCCTGGGAACACCATATATTTT.

The chain combines TRBV19 with TRBJ1-1; D not resolved. Trimming took 2 bases from V and 1 from J, leaving 8 bases between them. The CDR3 is 14 residues long. From germline, CDR1 is LNHDA and CDR2 SQIVND (reference sequence). The CDR3 nucleotides are TGTGCCAGTAGTATACAACACGGGAACACTGAAGCTTTCTTT. Amino acids: CASSIQHGNTEAFF.

The chain links TRBV24-1 to TRBJ2-3; 8 bases map to TRBD2. Germline V gene sequence: CDR1 KGHDR, CDR2 SFDVKD. V trimming: 2 bases; J trimming: 0 bases; junction bases outside the gene matches: 12. The CDR3 has 19 residues. CDR3: CATSDSSGSKGSSTDTQYF. DNA for the CDR3: TGTGCCACCAGTGATTCGAGCGGGAGTAAGGGCTCTAGCACAGATACGCAGTATTTT.

This rearrangement joins TRBV5-5 to TRBJ1-2; D uncertain. The CDR3 runs 14 residues. V gave up 3 bases and J gave up 0 bases, with 9 bases separating them. CDR1 and CDR2 from the germline V gene are SGHKS and YYEKEE (reference sequence). The CDR3 region has the DNA TGTGCCAGCAGCTCGACCGGGTCTAACTATGGCTACACCTTC. Amino acid sequence: CASSSTGSNYGYTF.

For this clone: Other nucleotide sequences in the sample specify the same CDR3. The chain is built from TRBV6-2 or TRBV6-3 and TRBJ1-2; 7 bases line up with TRBD1. After removal of 5 bases from V and 6 bases from J, the junction contained 6 bases not matched to a gene. The germline CDR1 and CDR2 sequences are MNHEY and SVGEGT. The CDR3 has 13 residues. This CDR3 reads CASSPQGTHGYTF. The CDR3 nucleotides read TGTGCCAGCAGTCCACAGGGGACCCATGGCTACACCTTC.